A single sample is the source of the 14 T cell receptor beta chains below, sequenced in a study of blood T cell repertoires in COVID-19. Data came from immunoSEQ multiplex PCR; TCRdb stores just in-frame clones and leaves some out. This repertoire shows about 160,000 clones, roughly 85% found once; its top ten account for 5% to 6%. Sequenced sample: peripheral blood. Receptors originate from a woman aged 45-59 years with COVID-19, enrolled during active disease.

This chain links TRBV11-2 with TRBJ2-2; 12 nucleotides align to TRBD1. V dropped 6 bases and J dropped 3; count of bases not matched to a gene: 5. This CDR3 comprises 16 residues. From germline, CDR1 is SGHAT and CDR2 FQNNGV. The CDR3 DNA reads TGTGCCAGCAGACCCGGGACAGGGGGCTACACCGGGGAGCTGTTTTTT. This codes for CASRPGTGGYTGELFF. Looking up the rest from reference TRBV11-2 and TRBJ2-2 gives the full variable domain: EAGVAQSPRYKIIEKRQSVAFWCNPISGHATLYWYQQILGQGPKLLIQFQNNGVVDDSQLPKDRFSAERLKGVDSTLKIQPAKLEDSAVYLCASRPGTGGYTGELFFGEGSRLTVL.

CDR3 loop: CASSQAGFLTF. As DNA, the CDR3 is TGTGCCAGCAGCCAAGCAGGGTTTCTCACCTTC. The chain has TRBV3-1 (or the pseudogene TRBV3-2) and TRBJ1-2; weak D call: TRBD1 (5 bases). This CDR3 is 11 amino acids long. Germline V gene sequence: CDR1 LGHDT, CDR2 YNNKEL (reference sequence). Trimming stripped 1 base from V and 13 bases from J, with 10 bases between.

This chain links TRBV9 with TRBJ2-3; a possible D gene is TRBD2 (6 bases). The germline V gene has CDR1 SGDLS and CDR2 YYNGEE. V gave up 4 bases and J gave up 4 bases, with 16 bases separating them. The CDR3 has 15 residues. The CDR3 loop is CASSTEGRDADTQYF. The CDR3, as DNA: TGTGCCAGCAGCACGGAGGGCAGAGACGCAGATACGCAGTATTTT.

The chain employs TRBV7-2 and TRBJ1-1; D is perhaps TRBD1 (6 bases). V was cut by 5 bases and J by 1 base, with 11 bases left in between. CDR1 and CDR2 from the germline V gene are SGHTA and FQGNSA. CDR3 length equals 14 residues. The CDR3 here is CASSRHRENTEAFF. CDR3 bases: TGTGCCAGCAGCCGCCACAGGGAGAACACTGAAGCTTTCTTT.

This clone was seen only a few times. The chain has TRBV7-6 and TRBJ2-2; 11 nucleotides match TRBD2. This CDR3 is built from 17 residues. Germline trimming cut 1 base from V and 7 bases from J; bases unmatched to any gene: 8. Germline V lookup: CDR1 SGHVS, CDR2 FNYEAQ. The CDR3 sequence is CASSLEDSGGAGGELFF. The CDR3 coding sequence is TGTGCCAGCAGCTTAGAAGATAGCGGGGGGGCAGGCGGGGAGCTGTTTTTT.

The V gene is TRBV11-2, the J gene TRBJ2-7; possibly TRBD2 for D (6 bases). CDR3 length: 13 amino acids. In germline, CDR1 is SGHAT, CDR2 FQNNGV. The V gene lost 8 bases and the J gene lost 3 bases, with 14 bases spanning the gap. The CDR3 sequence: CASDLPEGYEQYF. The CDR3 DNA reads as TGTGCCAGCGACCTGCCGGAGGGCTACGAGCAGTACTTC. Full variable domain (outside the CDR3, taken from reference TRBV11-2 and TRBJ2-7): EAGVAQSPRYKIIEKRQSVAFWCNPISGHATLYWYQQILGQGPKLLIQFQNNGVVDDSQLPKDRFSAERLKGVDSTLKIQPAKLEDSAVYLCASDLPEGYEQYFGPGTRLTVT.

This chain joins TRBV15 and TRBJ2-7; TRBD2 might be the D (7 bases). Germline CDR1 reads LNHNV; CDR2 reads YYDKDF (reference sequence). With 5 bases removed from V and 6 bases from J, the gap between germline ends came to 14 bases. The CDR3 has 13 residues. CDR3 in DNA: TGTGCCACCAGCCAAAACGGGGGGCGCGAGCAGTACTTC. This codes for CATSQNGGREQYF.

The chain combines TRBV5-1 with TRBJ2-5, with TRBD1 matching 9 bases. The CDR3 consists of 14 residues. Looked up from germline, CDR1 is SGHRS and CDR2 is YFSETQ. The V segment lost 3 bases and the J segment 2 bases; nucleotides outside the gene matches: 2. CDR3 DNA sequence: TGCGCCAGCAGCTCAGGACAGGGGCAAGAGACCCAGTACTTC. Its protein product is CASSSGQGQETQYF. Based on the CDR3 plus reference TRBV5-1 and TRBJ2-5, the full variable domain is KAGVTQTPRYLIKTRGQQVTLSCSPISGHRSVSWYQQTPGQGLQFLFEYFSETQRNKGNFPGRFSGRQFSNSRSEMNVSTLELGDSALYLCASSSGQGQETQYFGPGTRLLVL.

This rearrangement joins TRBV25-1 to TRBJ2-2, with D perhaps TRBD2 (6 bases). CDR3 size: 15 residues. Trimming took off 7 bases at V and 2 bases at J, with 14 bases between the two ends. The germline CDR1 and CDR2 sequences are MGHDK and SYGVNS. CDR3 protein: CASTRGNFNTGELFF. The CDR3 coding sequence is TGTGCCAGCACGCGGGGAAATTTTAACACCGGGGAGCTGTTTTTT.

CDR3 nucleotides: TGTGCCAGCAGGGGGTCTGGACAGGGGGACAATGAGCAGTTCTTC. Its translation is CASRGSGQGDNEQFF. This chain connects TRBV13 to TRBJ2-1; 10 nucleotides line up with TRBD1. Germline CDR1 PRHDT, CDR2 FYEKMQ (reference sequence). The CDR3 extends over 15 amino acids. V shed 6 bases and J 5 bases; nucleotides not matched to a gene: 7.

The rearrangement uses TRBV30 and TRBJ2-7; 7 bases agree with TRBD2. Per the germline V gene, CDR1 is GTSNPN and CDR2 is SVGIG (reference sequence). CDR3 length equals 14 residues. V shed 0 bases and J 0 bases; nucleotides not matched to a gene: 2. This chain's CDR3 is CAWSVLAASYEQYF. The CDR3 coding sequence is TGTGCCTGGAGTGTGCTAGCGGCCTCCTACGAGCAGTACTTC.

This chain joins TRBV7-9 and TRBJ1-2, with 8 bases that match TRBD1. The CDR3 is made up of 13 amino acids. The trim removed 3 bases at V and 8 bases at J, leaving 5 bases unmatched. Germline lookup yields CDR1 SEHNR and CDR2 FQNEAQ (reference sequence). The CDR3 reads CASSFRTGPGYTF. Here the CDR3 DNA reads TGTGCCAGCAGCTTTCGGACAGGGCCCGGCTACACCTTC. Together with reference TRBV7-9 and TRBJ1-2, the CDR3 gives the full variable domain: DTGVSQNPRHKITKRGQNVTFRCDPISEHNRLYWYRQTLGQGPEFLTYFQNEAQLEKSRLLSDRFSAERPKGSFSTLEIQRTEQGDSAMYLCASSFRTGPGYTFGSGTRLTVV.

The chain recombines TRBV6-5 with TRBJ2-7, with D perhaps matching TRBD2 (5 bases). Per germline, CDR1 MNHEY and CDR2 SVGAGI. There are 15 residues in the CDR3. With 0 bases removed from V and 2 bases from J, the gap between germline ends came to 11 bases. The CDR3 nucleotides are TGTGCCAGCAGTTACTCCTGGACTCTACCCTACGAGCAGTACTTC. Translating gives CASSYSWTLPYEQYF.

The chain uses TRBV11-2 and TRBJ2-1; 9 nucleotides match TRBD1. Germline CDR1 SGHAT, CDR2 FQNNGV. Unmatched junction bases numbered 6, after V lost 4 bases and J lost 5 bases. CDR3 size: 15 residues. The CDR3 is CASSSGTGLNNEQFF. CDR3 coding DNA: TGTGCCAGCAGCTCCGGGACAGGGCTAAACAATGAGCAGTTCTTC.